This T cell receptor (beta chain) comes out of a study of blood T cell repertoires in COVID-19. Study overall: Both acute and convalescent COVID-19 samples were obtained from the United States, Italy and Spain. In each case, the material was cDNA or gDNA derived from T cells, B-cell-depleted T cells, or PBMCs.

This clone appeared once. Authors' analysis steps: Researchers report that nucleated cell counts were estimated from reference gene primer amplification. The assay was immunoSEQ multiplex PCR, and TCRdb's table has in-frame clones only and misses some. That table furnishes V, J and clone size, whereas the DNA furnished D and trimming. The sample holds under 150,000 clones; more than 75% are singletons and the top ten take 3% to 4%. CDR1 MNHEY and CDR2 SVGAGI come from the germline V gene. The length of the CDR3 is 13 residues. V was cut by 5 bases and J by 7 bases, with 14 bases left in between. The receptor was isolated from a man aged 35-49 years with acute or convalescent COVID-19. The sequencing sample was made of peripheral blood. The V call is TRBV6-5, the J call TRBJ1-1; D is perhaps TRBD1 (5 bases). CDR3 region: CASSPRLGGEAFF. Here the CDR3 DNA reads TGTGCCAGCAGTCCTAGACTCGGGGGTGAAGCTTTCTTT.